The present T cell receptor (beta chain) was sequenced within a study of cytomegalovirus exposure and HLA in healthy donors. In the PCR, 60 Vbeta and 13 Jbeta primers were used. Here immunoSEQ multiplex PCR was the method, and the copy in TCRdb shows in-frame clones only, minus some. The sample gives about 210,000 clones, over 75% of which show up once; less than 2% is in the top ten. Trimming pared 8 bases from V and 4 bases from J, leaving 11 bases between. CDR3 size: 12 residues. Per germline, CDR1 SEHNR and CDR2 FQNEAQ (reference sequence). V and J are TRBV7-9 and TRBJ1-1; D unresolved. This TCR was recovered from a male donor in good health and CMV-seronegative. The sequencing sample was made of PBMCs. The DNA of the CDR3 is TGTGCCAGCGTGTCAGACTCCACTGAAGCTTTCTTT. Protein product: CASVSDSTEAFF.